Following are 7 T cell receptor beta chains from one sample sequenced in a study of blood T cell repertoires in COVID-19. Assay used: immunoSEQ multiplex PCR; TCRdb lists only in-frame clones, some missing. The repertoire holds some 350,000 clones, with approximately 91% as singletons. Input material: peripheral blood. The receptors stem from a woman in her 70s with COVID-19, enrolled during active disease.

CDR3 protein: CASSLPSGQGSSPLHF. CDR3 nucleotides: TGTGCCAGCAGTTTGCCCTCGGGACAGGGGTCCTCACCCCTCCACTTT. This rearrangement joins TRBV28 to TRBJ1-6; 10 positions match TRBD1. The CDR3 length is 16 residues. V lost 3 bases, J lost 10 bases, and 9 bases stayed unmatched. Germline-derived CDR1 and CDR2 are MDHEN and SYDVKM.

V gene TRBV6-6 combines with J gene TRBJ1-1, with D tentatively TRBD1 (6 bases). Germline loops: CDR1 MNHNY, CDR2 SVGAGI (reference sequence). V was pared by 0 bases and J by 4 bases, with 15 bases between. CDR3 length: 16 amino acids. Here the CDR3 reads CASSYSWGPKSTEAFF. In DNA, the CDR3 is TGTGCCAGCAGTTACTCGTGGGGGCCAAAATCCACTGAAGCTTTCTTT.

The rearrangement uses TRBV12-3 or TRBV12-4 and TRBJ1-2; no firm D call. V dropped 3 bases and J dropped 7 bases, with 9 bases sitting between them. The length of the CDR3 is 12 residues. CDR3 residues: CASSFGQAGYTF. Here the CDR3 DNA reads TGTGCCAGCAGTTTTGGGCAGGCTGGCTACACCTTC.

The V and J genes are TRBV9 and TRBJ2-3, with 11 positions matching TRBD2. CDR3 length: 15 amino acids. Losses at the gene ends were 4 bases for V and 3 bases for J; bases not matched to a gene: 4. The V gene's germline CDR1 is SGDLS and CDR2 YYNGEE. This chain's CDR3 is CASSLAGGSTDTQYF. In DNA, the CDR3 is TGTGCCAGCAGCCTAGCGGGGGGTTCGACAGATACGCAGTATTTT.

The chain combines TRBV5-4 with TRBJ2-3; 8 nucleotides line up with TRBD2. The CDR3 spans 15 residues. V dropped 1 base and J dropped 2; count of bases not matched to a gene: 3. Per germline, CDR1 SGHNT and CDR2 YYREEE (reference sequence). CDR3 sequence (DNA): TGTGCCAGCAGCTTGCGGCGGGGGGTCACAGATACGCAGTATTTT. Translation: CASSLRRGVTDTQYF.

This chain joins TRBV4-1 and TRBJ2-1, with D hard to call. Per germline, CDR1 MGHRA and CDR2 YSYEKL. CDR3 length: 15 residues. Trimming left V 1 base short and J 5 bases short, with 12 bases between. This CDR3 is CASSQVSSDNNEQFF. In DNA, the CDR3 is TGCGCCAGCAGCCAAGTTTCCAGCGATAACAATGAGCAGTTCTTC.

This chain joins TRBV28 and TRBJ2-3, with 8 bases aligning to TRBD1. Germline values: CDR1 MDHEN, CDR2 SYDVKM. The CDR3 length is 19 residues. The V gene end was trimmed by 5 bases and the J gene end by 1 base; junction bases not matched to a gene: 17. CDR3 loop: CASSSQPPRTGFGTDTQYF. The CDR3 bases are TGTGCCAGCAGTAGTCAGCCCCCTCGGACAGGGTTCGGCACAGATACGCAGTATTTT.